Listed here is a single T cell receptor beta chain. TCRdb called the reads again in MiXCR, with one record for every CDR3 protein. The sample comprises 450,000 to 600,000 distinct CDR3 sequences, around 11% of which are singletons, and 10% rests with the top ten. This sample is drawn from a study of T cell repertoires in cytomegalovirus infection. This TCR was sampled from a human donor in good health (CMV status not recorded). Some clones in this sample may be carry-over from other donors' samples. Sample: PBMCs.

The CDR3 is CSARSLAGGTDTQYF. CDR3 in DNA: TGCAGTGCTAGATCCCTAGCGGGGGGCACAGATACGCAGTATTTT. V is TRBV20-1 and J is TRBJ2-3; 10 bases are shared with TRBD2. Germline assignment: CDR1 DFQATT and CDR2 SNEGSKA (reference sequence). V was clipped by 2 bases and J by 1 base; unmatched bases: 3. The CDR3 length is 15 residues.